A single T cell receptor beta chain is shown here with its context. No cognate antigen has been identified for it. No much larger clone is present one base from it, and per-base qualities are unavailable. This entry is derived from a study of blood T cell repertoires in COVID-19 (dated by TCRdb to the early 2020s). In terms of the full investigation: Samples covering the acute and convalescent phases of COVID-19 were provided by collaborators in the United States, Italy and Spain. Where available, HLA class I and class II types were taken from metadata supplied by the sample provider and were not determined by assay-based typing. The dataset comprised deeply sampled blood TCRbeta repertoires from subjects exposed to, actively infected with, or recovered from COVID-19. The material from the prospective study consisted of cDNA or gDNA derived from T cells, B-cell-depleted T cells, or PBMCs. Sample metadata almost always included a de-identified subject ID, COVID-19 status, age in years and sex. Samples came from the ongoing ImmuneRACE study (first 160 participants) plus 1,254 subjects from 6 global collaborators. The repertoires were released in a freely available public database intended as a resource for research on the immune response to SARS-CoV-2.

The immunoSEQ Assay, a bias-controlled multiplex PCR, was used to amplify TCRbeta CDR3 regions from genomic DNA. In the authors' own workflow: The number of nucleated cells in each sample was estimated from the amplification of reference gene primers within the assay. To quantify the absolute abundance of each unique TCRbeta CDR3 rearrangement, sequence reads were collapsed and filtered. For each sample, productive Simpson clonality was calculated as the square root of Simpson's diversity index across productive rearrangements. The table comes from immuneACCESS by way of TCRdb, which keeps in-frame sequences with V and J called. Part of the clones is missing from these tables; in studies checked, under half for an unresolved V gene and the rest for unknown reasons. V and J calls and clone size are given by that table; D and trimming were obtained from the DNA. The sample table holds 120,000 or so clones, of which over 80% were seen once. In total, the top ten clones hold 10% to 15% of the sample.

Looking up the germline V gene (reference sequence) yields CDR1 LNHDA and CDR2 SQIVND. V gives up 9 bases and J gives up 8 bases, and the segment between their germline ends measures 13 bases. The CDR3 spans 12 residues, from the cysteine through the phenylalanine. Here the CDR3 DNA is all that survives: 36 bases in frame from base 1. Broad study findings and their caveats: The quantity of clinical and demographic metadata differed by source and by participant and was supplied without curation.

Collaborating institutions collected whole blood in K2EDTA tubes following their own protocols. For TCRbeta analysis, collaborators shipped samples in one of three forms: frozen whole blood, isolated PBMCs, or DNA extracted from either of those sample types. The sequence is built from TRBV19 and TRBJ1-4; the D gene is perhaps TRBD1, from 5 matching bases. The sequence derives from a man between 60 and 70 years old with acute or convalescent COVID-19. The sample was peripheral blood. The DNA sequence is TGTGCCAGCGGGACTCGCAACGAAAAACTGTTTTTT. Translated, it reads CASGTRNEKLFF.